This T cell receptor (beta chain) was identified in a study of blood T cells in healthy people across ages (dated by TCRdb to about 2015). Describing the broader study: In model experiments, template switching captured roughly one uniquely barcoded TCR beta cDNA molecule for every two T cells. The donors were split into four age groups: young (average 16 years), middle-aged (nearly 40), aged (about 56) and long-lived (more than 80). The study measured age-related changes in TCR beta repertoire diversity using deep sequencing normalized with unique cDNA molecular identifiers. Two additional independent replicas of 1 million unique cDNA reads from the same blood draw were analyzed for two donors (one aged 18 to 30 and one aged 80 or older).

On the study overall, not on this receptor specifically: Compared with the aged group, more naive CD4+ T cells, fewer expanded clones and increased TCR diversity were shown by the long-lived group, suggesting age selection. As age increased, observed TCR beta diversity per million T cells dropped in a roughly linear way, and a significant reduction was already evident by age about 40. The CMV infection status of donors was not known, potentially confounding age-related changes in expanded clonotypes. Since profiling was done on bulk unsorted PBMCs, naive and antigen-experienced compartments could not be conclusively compared. A strong correlation was found between observed TCR beta diversity and the percentage of naive T cells measured by flow cytometry. Estimates of total diversity based on one million sequenced T cells were regarded as lower bounds and as underestimates.

This clonotype came up a few times. There is no known antigen for this receptor. Base qualities were left out, and no much larger clone turns up one base away. Compared with germline, V lacks 3 bases and J lacks 3 bases; bases without a gene match: 7. CDR1 and CDR2 were assigned from the germline V gene as MDHEN and SYDVKM. The CDR3 runs 16 amino acids, cysteine and phenylalanine included. The read is trimmed to its CDR3 DNA, 48 bases read in frame from base 1. The library was made by 5' RACE. The sample was run on an Illumina HiSeq 2500. A second 7 to 11 cycle PCR used a sample-barcoded 5' primer and a J-beta primer mix. A unique molecular identifier was introduced onto each TCR beta cDNA molecule by a template-switch 5' adaptor carrying 12 random nucleotides. At least 3 million CDR3-containing paired-end reads were obtained from each sample. First-strand cDNA synthesis was performed from all RNA using the Mint cDNA synthesis kit, with priming by a TRBC-specific oligonucleotide. After uracil-DNA glycosylase treatment, a first 18-cycle PCR used universal primers M1SS and BC2_uni_R on all cDNA. In the original analysis: For normalization, 1 million high-quality reads were randomly selected from each sample, with every read carrying a distinct molecular identifier. Reads sharing molecular identifiers were discarded rather than binned into consensus sequences. MiTCR, with a Q25 quality threshold and the strictest error-elimination algorithm, was used for CDR3 identification, clonotype clustering and error correction. Lower-bound total TCR beta diversity was estimated with a nonparametric unseen species model using Euler transformation. The public reads were reanalyzed by TCRdb: fastp trimming at Q25, MiXCR alignment, in-frame beta chains only. Rows are unified per CDR3 protein, each entry keeping the most common DNA and genes. It is TCRdb's table, rather than the study itself, that gives the V and J calls and clone size. A total of some 890,000 distinct CDR3 sequences appear in this sample, approximately 32% of them only once. About 10% of the sample rests with the top ten.

Donors were a few dozen systemically healthy Caucasian individuals from Russia aged roughly 6 to 90 years. About 10 milliliters of peripheral blood were collected from each donor into EDTA-treated Vacutainer tubes. Ficoll-Paque density-gradient centrifugation was used to isolate PBMCs, with at least 6.5 million obtained per sample. Total RNA, at least 6 micrograms per sample, was extracted from PBMCs with Trizol reagent. Naive CD45RAhigh/CD27high T cell percentages were measured by flow cytometry on a PBMC aliquot from every donor. These data also formed part of another study, on T cells of mothers and their children. As the second publication notes: Nine systemically healthy Caucasian individuals served as donors, namely three mothers together with their six children. cDNA synthesis used all of the extracted RNA, with approximately 1.4 ug of RNA in each 15 ul reaction. In the second PCR, the M1S primer introduced both the sample barcodes and 2-4 random nucleotides. Each mother yielded over 8.5 million TCR beta CDR3 reads and each child 3 million or so reads. TCR recombination output is similarly shaped by thymic selection in related and unrelated pairs, with a minor effect exerted by inherited differences. Related mother-child pairs always showed normalized repertoire overlap that was slightly higher than in unrelated mother-child pairs, though the difference was never significant. No persistent microchimeric T cell clones were detected, at a sensitivity of roughly 100 clones per million clonotypes. Deep NGS was used in the study to compare the TCR beta repertoires of mothers and children and to look for features that separate related mother-child pairs from unrelated individuals. Mothers averaged roughly 40 +/- 4 years of age and children averaged 11 +/- 4 years. After adapter ligation with NEBNext reagents, the libraries were sequenced on Illumina HiSeq 2000 with 100+100 nt paired-end reads. Mother and child libraries were prepared a month apart and sequenced in separate runs to prevent cross-contamination. For each donor, somewhere between roughly 450,000 and 2,000,000 distinct TCR beta clonotypes were identified. Naive TCR beta clonotypes were estimated from low-frequency clonotypes matched to each donor's FACS-determined naive share, without sorting.

The chain is encoded by TRBV28 joined to TRBJ2-5, with 10 middle bases fitting TRBD1. The sample comprised blood. This TCR was recovered from a woman in her forties in good health. CDR3 sequence: CASSFMFGTGEETQYF. The nucleotide sequence is given as TGTGCCAGCAGTTTTATGTTTGGGACAGGGGAAGAGACCCAGTACTTC.